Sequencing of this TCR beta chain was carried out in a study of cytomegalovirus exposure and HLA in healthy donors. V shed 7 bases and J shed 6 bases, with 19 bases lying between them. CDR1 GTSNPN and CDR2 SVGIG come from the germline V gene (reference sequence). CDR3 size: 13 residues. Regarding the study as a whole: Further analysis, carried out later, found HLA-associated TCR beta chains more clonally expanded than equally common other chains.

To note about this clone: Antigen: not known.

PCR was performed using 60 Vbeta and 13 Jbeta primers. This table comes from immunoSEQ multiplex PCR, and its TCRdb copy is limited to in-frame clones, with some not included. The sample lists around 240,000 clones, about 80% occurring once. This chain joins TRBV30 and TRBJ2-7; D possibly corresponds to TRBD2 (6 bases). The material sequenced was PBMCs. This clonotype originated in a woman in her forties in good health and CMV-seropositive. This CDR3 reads CASTGSEEGEQYF. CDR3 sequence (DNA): TGTGCCTCGACGGGTAGCGAGGAGGGCGAGCAGTACTTC.